These 30 T cell receptor beta chains came from one sample sequenced in a study of cytomegalovirus exposure and HLA in healthy donors. The PCR had 60 Vbeta and 13 Jbeta primers. TCRdb's copy holds only in-frame clones and misses some; the assay was immunoSEQ multiplex PCR. The table lists under 70,000 clones, approximately 71% of them singletons, with about 1.9% in the top ten. The specimen was PBMCs. The receptors originated from a woman aged 25 to 39 in good health and CMV-seronegative.

The DNA of the CDR3 is TGTGCCAGCACCATAACCGGTCGCAATGAGCAGTTCTTC. Protein sequence: CASTITGRNEQFF. V usage is TRBV6-5 and J usage is TRBJ2-1; D is uncertain. From germline, CDR1 is MNHEY and CDR2 SVGAGI. CDR3 length: 13 amino acids. The ends were cut back, 7 bases at V and 6 bases at J, with 13 bases in the middle.

This rearrangement joins TRBV11-1 to TRBJ2-5; 10 positions agree with TRBD2. The V gene end was trimmed by 1 base and the J gene end by 7 bases; junction bases not matched to a gene: 3. Per germline, CDR1 SGHAT and CDR2 FQDESV (reference sequence). The CDR3 consists of 14 residues. The CDR3 DNA is TGTGCCAGCAGCTTAGTTATAGCGGGGGGGACCCAGTACTTC. Protein sequence: CASSLVIAGGTQYF.

V usage is TRBV19 and J usage is TRBJ2-5, with TRBD2 matching 14 bases. The CDR3 consists of 20 residues. Looked up from germline, CDR1 is LNHDA and CDR2 is SQIVND (reference sequence). V trimming: 5 bases; J trimming: 5 bases; junction bases outside the gene matches: 19. The CDR3 coding sequence is TGTGCCAGTAGTGTCTACAGGGGGCGACTAGCGGGGGGGCGCCTGGAGACCCAGTACTTC. Its protein product is CASSVYRGRLAGGRLETQYF.

This clone was picked up a small number of times. The genes are TRBV4-1 and TRBJ1-1; D is perhaps TRBD1 (6 bases). Germline V gives CDR1 MGHRA, CDR2 YSYEKL. The CDR3 length is 16 residues. V lost 4 bases, J lost 4 bases, and 19 bases lay in between. The CDR3 loop is CASSPGTYLGTTEAFF. For the CDR3, the DNA is TGCGCCAGCAGCCCGGGGACATATCTAGGGACCACTGAAGCTTTCTTT.

The rearrangement links TRBV6-1 to TRBJ2-2; 9 bases map to TRBD1. Germline V gene lookup returns CDR1 MNHNS and CDR2 SASEGT. The trim removed 7 bases at V and 4 bases at J, leaving 7 bases unmatched. This CDR3 has 15 residues. CDR3 coding DNA: TGTGCCAGCATTCTAGGGACAGGGCCCACCGGGGAGCTGTTTTTT. Amino acid sequence: CASILGTGPTGELFF.

The sample holds a few counts of this clone. V and J are TRBV10-2 and TRBJ2-5; D is uncertain. The CDR3 contains 13 residues. The V end was cut by 5 bases, the J end by 2 bases, with 9 bases between. Germline CDR1 WSHSY, CDR2 SAAADI. The CDR3 sequence is CASSSNSQETQYF. Here the CDR3 DNA reads TGCGCCAGCAGTTCCAACTCACAAGAGACCCAGTACTTC.

About this clone: Relative to the germline gene, one junction end is altered; a read error may explain this. V and J are TRBV29-1 and TRBJ2-7; TRBD1 is a possible D gene (7 bases). This CDR3 has 13 residues. Germline V gene data show CDR1 as SQVTM and CDR2 as ANQGSEA. CDR3 DNA sequence: TGCAGCGTTGGTTCCCAGGGGGGCTACGGGCAGTACTTC. It is translated as CSVGSQGGYGQYF.

This sequence joins TRBV11-2 and TRBJ1-1, with 9 bases aligning to TRBD1. From germline, CDR1 is SGHAT and CDR2 FQNNGV. There are 17 residues in the CDR3. The trim removed 1 base at V and 3 bases at J, leaving 9 bases unmatched. CDR3 nucleotide sequence: TGTGCCAGCAGCTTAGGGGACAGGGCCATGGGGGACACTGAAGCTTTCTTT. Encoded protein: CASSLGDRAMGDTEAFF.

The chain employs TRBV11-3 and TRBJ1-6; D is unresolved. The CDR3 has 13 amino acids. CDR1 and CDR2 from the germline V gene are SGHNT and YENEEA. V was trimmed by 6 bases and J by 7 bases, leaving 10 bases between them. In nucleotides, the CDR3 is TGTGCCAGCAGTGTAGGAGGGAATTCACCCCTCCACTTT. It yields the protein CASSVGGNSPLHF. The whole variable domain, filled in from reference TRBV11-3 and TRBJ1-6, reads EAGVVQSPRYKIIEKKQPVAFWCNPISGHNTLYWYLQNLGQGPELLIRYENEEAVDDSQLPKDRFSAERLKGVDSTLKIQPAELGDSAVYLCASSVGGNSPLHFGNGTRLTVT.

The rearrangement uses TRBV6-5 and TRBJ2-1, with a weak D call TRBD1 (6 bases). The germline CDR1 and CDR2 sequences are MNHEY and SVGAGI. The V end lost 6 bases, the J end lost 5 bases, and 11 bases lay between the germline ends. CDR3 length: 13 residues. The CDR3 protein is CASRSQGDNEQFF. In DNA form, the CDR3 reads TGTGCCAGCAGGTCACAGGGAGACAATGAGCAGTTCTTC.

The chain employs TRBV30 and TRBJ2-3; 10 bases map to TRBD2. The CDR3 is 15 residues long. V was clipped by 1 base and J by 6 bases; unmatched bases: 7. Germline V lookup: CDR1 GTSNPN, CDR2 SVGIG (reference sequence). The CDR3 sequence is CAWSASGGPGDTQYF. In DNA form, the CDR3 reads TGTGCCTGGAGTGCTAGCGGGGGCCCGGGGGATACGCAGTATTTT.

This clone is a singleton in its sample. The chain carries TRBV20-1 and TRBJ1-1; TRBD1 is a possible D gene (5 bases). The CDR3 extends over 10 amino acids. V was shortened by 2 bases and J by 11 bases, with 9 bases between the two germline ends. From germline, CDR1 is DFQATT and CDR2 SNEGSKA (reference sequence). The CDR3 here is CSARQGQAFF. CDR3 DNA: TGCAGTGCTAGACAGGGTCAGGCTTTCTTT.

This clone was observed at least ten times. This chain joins TRBV7-9 and TRBJ2-2; 8 nucleotides match TRBD2. The V gene's germline CDR1 is SEHNR and CDR2 FQNEAQ (reference sequence). The CDR3 extends over 15 amino acids. The J segment lost 0 bases and the V segment lost 8 bases, leaving 5 bases of the junction unmatched. CDR3: CASLGRGSNTGELFF. CDR3 bases: TGTGCCAGCCTCGGGAGGGGTTCGAACACCGGGGAGCTGTTTTTT.

The V gene is TRBV7-8, the J gene TRBJ2-2, with a tentative D call TRBD2 (6 bases). CDR1 SGHVS and CDR2 FQNEAQ come from the germline V gene. Trimming stripped 3 bases from V and 3 bases from J, with 14 bases between. This CDR3 spans 16 amino acids. CDR3 nucleotide sequence: TGTGCCAGCAGCTTGGTACAGCGGGCGCACACCGGGGAGCTGTTTTTT. Translation gives CASSLVQRAHTGELFF.

This clone came up a few times. V usage is TRBV11-1 and J usage is TRBJ1-1; D not resolved. This CDR3 spans 14 amino acids. Germline V gene lookup returns CDR1 SGHAT and CDR2 FQDESV (reference sequence). V lost 1 base to trimming and J lost 11 bases, with 17 bases between them. CDR3 bases: TGTGCCAGCAGCTTAGTCCGGGAGGGTTCCTGGGCTTTCTTT. It specifies CASSLVREGSWAFF.

V usage is TRBV27 and J usage is TRBJ2-7; D might be TRBD2 (7 bases). The germline V gene encodes CDR1 MNHEY and CDR2 SMNVEV (reference sequence). The CDR3 has 15 amino acids. The V gene lost 6 bases and the J gene lost 0 bases, with 15 bases spanning the gap. CDR3 amino acids: CASSGFGGPSYEQYF. CDR3 DNA sequence: TGTGCCAGCAGCGGTTTCGGGGGGCCCTCCTACGAGCAGTACTTC.

The chain joins TRBV12-5 to TRBJ1-1; the D is unclear. The germline V gene encodes CDR1 LGHNT and CDR2 FRNRAP. This CDR3 is built from 15 residues. V was shortened by 6 bases and J by 1 base, with 15 bases between the two germline ends. This CDR3 is CASGPSKTQNTEAFF. The CDR3 DNA sequence: TGTGCTAGTGGACCCTCCAAAACACAGAACACTGAAGCTTTCTTT.

V and J are TRBV5-1 and TRBJ1-5; D may be TRBD1 (6 bases). V gave up 2 bases and J gave up 0 bases, with 12 bases separating them. CDR3 length: 16 amino acids. The germline gives CDR1 SGHRS, CDR2 YFSETQ. The CDR3 reads CASSFLPGHSNQPQHF. DNA for the CDR3: TGCGCCAGCAGCTTCCTCCCGGGACATAGCAATCAGCCCCAGCATTTT.

J is TRBJ1-2 and V is TRBV29-1; 8 nucleotides align to TRBD1. Germline values: CDR1 SQVTM, CDR2 ANQGSEA. V lost 7 bases and J lost 6; bases outside the gene matches: 4. The CDR3 is made up of 11 amino acids. The CDR3 spells CSASGGDGYTF. For the CDR3, the DNA is TGCAGCGCCTCAGGGGGCGATGGCTACACCTTC.

In the case of this clone: Its ends do not fully match the called genes, so a read error is possible. This rearrangement joins TRBV25-1 to TRBJ1-6, with 8 bases identical to TRBD1. Germline V CDR1 and CDR2: MGHDK, SYGVNS. This CDR3 contains 16 residues. The CDR3 spells CASSGTGPTSNPPLHF. The CDR3 DNA reads TGTGCCAGCAGTGGGACAGGGCCGACCTCTAATCCACCCCTCCACTTT.

This clone appeared a few times. The chain uses TRBV11-2 and TRBJ2-1; D gene ambiguous. The germline gives CDR1 SGHAT, CDR2 FQNNGV. The CDR3 is 13 residues long. Trimming shortened V by 0 bases and J by 4 bases, and 4 bases separated the two germline ends. The CDR3 DNA reads TGTGCCAGCAGCTTAGAGAGATACAATGAGCAGTTCTTC. This translates into CASSLERYNEQFF.

This chain links TRBV6-5 with TRBJ1-6; no clear D. This CDR3 comprises 15 residues. V lost 5 bases to trimming and J lost 8 bases, with 16 bases between them. Germline CDR1 reads MNHEY; CDR2 reads SVGAGI. The CDR3 reads CASSSSVVVDSPLHF. The DNA for the CDR3 is TGTGCCAGCAGTAGCTCCGTTGTCGTGGATTCACCCCTCCACTTT.

The V call is TRBV21-1, the J call TRBJ1-2; the table's D gene call, TRBD1, was not cross checked with the DNA. TRBV21-1 is annotated as a pseudogene. This CDR3 has 13 amino acids. The CDR3 here is CASLSRDRESYTF. CDR3 in DNA: TGTGCCAGCCTTTCCCGGGACAGGGAGAGCTACACCTTC.

This clone was detected only once. The chain recombines TRBV2 with TRBJ2-3, with TRBD2 identical over 7 bases. The ends lost 6 bases at V and 1 base at J; junction bases unmatched: 4. Germline assignment: CDR1 SNHLY and CDR2 FYNNEI. The CDR3 sequence is 14 residues long. The CDR3 loop reads CASSASGGTDTQYF. CDR3 nucleotide sequence: TGTGCCAGCAGCGCAAGCGGGGGCACAGATACGCAGTATTTT.

This chain uses TRBV5-3 with TRBJ1-2, with D possibly being TRBD1 (6 bases). TRBV5-3 is an ORF, with its function uncertain. Trimming left V 0 bases short and J 5 bases short, with 14 bases between. This CDR3 is 15 amino acids long. In DNA form, the CDR3 reads TGTGCCAGAAGCTTGGCGGCAGGGAGGGGGTATGGCTACACCTTC. As protein: CARSLAAGRGYGYTF.

V gene TRBV2 combines with J gene TRBJ1-2; TRBD1 might be the D (6 bases). V lost 5 bases, J lost 10 bases, and 17 bases lay in between. CDR1 is SNHLY and CDR2 is FYNNEI in the germline V gene. The CDR3 totals 13 residues. CDR3 sequence reads: CASSRTAGKFYTF. CDR3 coding DNA: TGTGCCAGCAGTAGGACAGCTGGAAAATTCTACACCTTC.

The rearrangement joins TRBV2 to TRBJ1-4, with D unresolved. The V end was cut by 7 bases, the J end by 3 bases, with 9 bases between. Germline V gene data show CDR1 as SNHLY and CDR2 as FYNNEI. This CDR3 region has 13 residues. The CDR3 DNA reads as TGTGCCAGCACCATTACAGCTAATGAAAAACTGTTTTTT. It codes for CASTITANEKLFF.

In nucleotides, the CDR3 is TGTGCCAGCAGCCAACAGGGGGGTCCGTACGAGCAGTACTTC. Encoded protein: CASSQQGGPYEQYF. The chain links TRBV11-2 to TRBJ2-7, with 8 bases that match TRBD1. With V trimmed by 5 bases and J by 4 bases, 7 bases remained unmatched. This CDR3 region has 14 residues. CDR1 is SGHAT and CDR2 is FQNNGV in the germline V gene.

V gene TRBV6-5 combines with J gene TRBJ1-1; D gene uncertain. The CDR3 spans 12 residues. Deletions cut 2 bases from V and 11 bases from J, with 12 bases between. The germline gives CDR1 MNHEY, CDR2 SVGAGI. The CDR3 loop is CASSYGEGGAFF. The CDR3 DNA reads as TGTGCCAGCAGTTACGGGGAGGGCGGTGCTTTCTTT.

This chain uses TRBV27 with TRBJ2-7, with TRBD1 identical over 10 bases. The CDR3 has 15 residues. Germline lookup yields CDR1 MNHEY and CDR2 SMNVEV (reference sequence). V shed 2 bases and J 3 bases; nucleotides not matched to a gene: 4. The DNA of the CDR3 is TGTGCCAGCAGTTTAAGGGGGACAGGGGACTACGAGCAGTACTTC. Translating it yields CASSLRGTGDYEQYF.